These 29 T cell receptor beta chains were sequenced from one sample in a study of response to subunit inactivated influenza vaccine. Using its own MiXCR run on the RT-PCR reads, TCRdb lists one record per CDR3 protein. The sample lists 650,000 or so distinct CDR3 sequences, approximately 15% occurring once. The specimen was PBMCs from blood, collected about 14 days before vaccination. These receptors were taken from a man aged 45-60 years who received an inactivated influenza vaccine.

DNA of the CDR3: TGCGCCAGCAGCCCCTACTACGGGGAGACCCAGTACTTC. Amino acid sequence: CASSPYYGETQYF. The chain carries TRBV5-1 and TRBJ2-5; D call uncertain. With 4 bases removed from V and 5 bases from J, the gap between germline ends came to 12 bases. CDR1 is SGHRS and CDR2 is YFSETQ in the germline V gene. This CDR3 has 13 residues.

There are a few counts of this clonotype. The chain is built from TRBV4-3 and TRBJ2-7, with unresolved D. Deletions cut 0 bases from V and 6 bases from J, with 18 bases between. Germline loops: CDR1 LGHNA, CDR2 YSLEER. This CDR3 contains 16 residues. This CDR3 is CASSQDVASNGLEQYF. CDR3 nucleotides: TGCGCCAGCAGCCAAGATGTTGCGAGCAATGGGCTCGAGCAGTACTTC.

The rearrangement links TRBV29-1 to TRBJ2-5; 9 bases agree with TRBD1. CDR1 SQVTM and CDR2 ANQGSEA come from the germline V gene. Trimming removed 4 bases from V and 7 bases from J; junction bases left unmatched: 4. The CDR3 runs 12 residues. This CDR3 reads CSVGDRVGTQYF. The CDR3, as DNA: TGCAGCGTTGGGGACAGGGTAGGGACCCAGTACTTC.

CDR3 DNA: TGTGCCAGCAGCCAACAACCCGGGACGGCGAACACTGAAGCTTTCTTT. This encodes CASSQQPGTANTEAFF. This chain joins TRBV3-1 and TRBJ1-1, with TRBD1 as a possible D gene (5 bases). Trimming took 2 bases from V and 1 from J, leaving 14 bases between them. The CDR3 is made up of 16 amino acids. CDR1 LGHDT and CDR2 YNNKEL come from the germline V gene (reference sequence).

V and J are TRBV24-1 and TRBJ2-7; D could derive from TRBD1 or TRBD2 (5 bases each). Trimming removed 2 bases from V and 7 bases from J, with 17 bases in between. Per the germline V gene, CDR1 is KGHDR and CDR2 is SFDVKD. The CDR3 totals 15 residues. The CDR3 nucleotides are TGTGCCACCAGTGATTCGGGACCCGCGGCTCGGGAGCAGTACTTC. As protein: CATSDSGPAAREQYF.

This clonotype was counted many times. The CDR3 sequence is CSVQGGEETQYF. CDR3 coding DNA: TGCAGCGTCCAGGGGGGCGAAGAGACCCAGTACTTC. The chain couples TRBV29-1 to TRBJ2-5; TRBD1 is a possible D gene (7 bases). V lost 6 bases and J lost 3, with 11 bases in between. Looked up from germline, CDR1 is SQVTM and CDR2 is ANQGSEA. This CDR3 comprises 12 residues.

This clonotype was counted ten times or more. V and J are TRBV9 and TRBJ2-3; TRBD1 matches at 9 bases. The germline CDR1 and CDR2 sequences are SGDLS and YYNGEE. With 4 bases clipped from V and 0 bases from J, the junction kept 6 bases outside the gene matches. CDR3 length equals 16 residues. The CDR3 region is CASSSNRGPSTDTQYF. CDR3 bases: TGTGCCAGCAGCTCCAACAGGGGGCCCAGCACAGATACGCAGTATTTT.

The CDR3 DNA sequence: TGTGCCAGCAGTGGACGAAGGGCTGCAGTGGGTCAGCCCCAGCATTTT. This gives the protein CASSGRRAAVGQPQHF. This chain connects TRBV2 to TRBJ1-5; the D is unclear. The germline V gene encodes CDR1 SNHLY and CDR2 FYNNEI. V was trimmed by 4 bases and J by 6 bases, leaving 19 bases between them. CDR3 length: 16 residues.

The rearrangement joins TRBV6-2 or TRBV6-3 to TRBJ2-3; unclear D gene. Trimming left V 8 bases short and J 1 base short, with 16 bases between. Looked up from germline, CDR1 is MNHEY and CDR2 is SVGEGT. The length of the CDR3 is 15 residues. The CDR3 DNA is TGTGCCAGCGGATCGAACGTAAGGGGCACAGATACGCAGTATTTT. Protein sequence: CASGSNVRGTDTQYF.

This clonotype was detected only a few times. V and J are TRBV18 and TRBJ2-1; D is unclear. This CDR3 has 15 residues. Germline V CDR1 and CDR2: KGHSH, LQKENI. Between the trimmed V and J ends, which lost 0 bases and 3 bases, there was a span of 9 bases. The CDR3 spells CASSPPGRIYNEQFF. Here the CDR3 DNA reads TGTGCCAGCTCACCACCCGGGCGGATCTACAATGAGCAGTTCTTC.

The sample holds a few counts of this clonotype. The chain is built from TRBV20-1 and TRBJ1-4; D remains ambiguous. The CDR3 consists of 17 residues. The germline gives CDR1 DFQATT, CDR2 SNEGSKA (reference sequence). Trimming cost V 2 bases and J 1 base, with 17 bases left between them. CDR3 residues: CSARPSDKVGTNEKLFF. Here the CDR3 DNA reads TGCAGTGCTAGACCCTCAGACAAGGTCGGAACTAATGAAAAACTGTTTTTT.

This clonotype occurred a few times. The V call is TRBV20-1, the J call TRBJ2-1; D possibly corresponds to TRBD2 (6 bases). Looked up from germline, CDR1 is DFQATT and CDR2 is SNEGSKA (reference sequence). Trimming shortened V by 3 bases and J by 2 bases, and 14 bases separated the two germline ends. This CDR3 is built from 15 residues. The CDR3 DNA follows: TGCAGTGCTAGTAAGGTGGGAGGTCCCTACAATGAGCAGTTCTTC. This codes for CSASKVGGPYNEQFF.

There are a few counts of this clonotype. The V gene is TRBV2, the J gene TRBJ2-6, with TRBD2 matching 7 bases. The CDR3 loop spans 17 amino acids. The germline V gene encodes CDR1 SNHLY and CDR2 FYNNEI. V was pared by 4 bases and J by 0 bases, with 6 bases of the junction left unmatched. The chain's CDR3 is CASSGSGGLSGANVLTF. Here the CDR3 DNA reads TGTGCCAGCAGTGGTTCGGGGGGTCTCTCTGGGGCCAACGTCCTGACTTTC.

This clonotype was counted many times. The chain combines TRBV4-2 with TRBJ1-1, with 8 positions matching TRBD1. Unmatched junction bases numbered 4, after V lost 4 bases and J lost 0 bases. The CDR3 totals 15 residues. The germline gives CDR1 LGHNA, CDR2 YNFKEQ. The CDR3 DNA is TGTGCCAGCAGCCGGACAGGGAGGTTGAACACTGAAGCTTTCTTT. Translating it yields CASSRTGRLNTEAFF.

The genes are TRBV20-1 and TRBJ1-2; 8 positions agree with TRBD1. The length of the CDR3 is 17 residues. V was clipped by 0 bases and J by 4 bases; unmatched bases: 13. CDR1 and CDR2 (germline): DFQATT, SNEGSKA (reference sequence). CDR3 protein: CSARDAGGASLSYGYTF. CDR3 nucleotide sequence: TGCAGTGCTAGAGACGCAGGGGGCGCCAGTCTTAGCTATGGCTACACCTTC.

In this sample, this clonotype turned up a few times. This chain joins TRBV20-1 and TRBJ2-7; TRBD2 might be the D (7 bases). Trimming removed 6 bases from V and 1 base from J, with 16 bases in between. Germline V gene lookup returns CDR1 DFQATT and CDR2 SNEGSKA (reference sequence). This CDR3 has 14 amino acids. CDR3 DNA sequence: TGCAGTGCCTTAGGAAGCGGGACATCCTACGAGCAGTACTTC. It encodes CSALGSGTSYEQYF.

The chain is built from TRBV3-1 and TRBJ2-3; the match to TRBD1 covers 10 bases. V trimming: 4 bases; J trimming: 1 base; junction bases outside the gene matches: 5. This CDR3 is 16 amino acids long. Germline CDR1 is LGHDT and CDR2 is YNNKEL (reference sequence). CDR3 DNA: TGTGCCAGCAGCCTCGACAGGGGGCGAGGCACAGATACGCAGTATTTT. Translation: CASSLDRGRGTDTQYF.

The CDR3 sequence: CASSQELGDRNNEQFF. CDR3 nucleotide sequence: TGCGCCAGCAGCCAAGAATTAGGGGACAGAAACAATGAGCAGTTCTTC. This chain joins TRBV4-3 and TRBJ2-1; 7 nucleotides match TRBD1. This CDR3 has 16 amino acids. Germline CDR1 reads LGHNA; CDR2 reads YSLEER. V lost 0 bases, J lost 5 bases, and 7 bases stayed unmatched.

The V and J genes are TRBV7-9 and TRBJ2-5; D remains unclear. The CDR3 runs 13 residues. From germline, CDR1 is SEHNR and CDR2 FQNEAQ (reference sequence). The V gene lost 5 bases and the J gene lost 3 bases, with 10 bases spanning the gap. The chain's CDR3 is CASSVDGKETQYF. Written as DNA, the CDR3 is TGTGCCAGCAGCGTAGATGGGAAAGAGACCCAGTACTTC.

The chain is built from TRBV13 and TRBJ2-3, with TRBD1 matching over 12 bases. V dropped 6 bases and J dropped 5; count of bases not matched to a gene: 9. The CDR3 is 16 residues long. The germline gives CDR1 PRHDT, CDR2 FYEKMQ (reference sequence). The CDR3 DNA reads TGTGCCAGCAGGCCCGGGACAGGGGGCGCGGTAGATACGCAGTATTTT. This codes for CASRPGTGGAVDTQYF. The full variable domain, its missing parts supplied by reference TRBV13 and TRBJ2-3, is AAGVIQSPRHLIKEKRETATLKCYPIPRHDTVYWYQQGPGQDPQFLISFYEKMQSDKGSIPDRFSAQQFSDYHSELNMSSLELGDSALYFCASRPGTGGAVDTQYFGPGTRLTVL.

This clonotype was seen a handful of times. The V call is TRBV20-1, the J call TRBJ2-3; D is possibly TRBD2 (6 bases). V dropped 0 bases and J dropped 0 bases, with 13 bases sitting between them. Germline V gene lookup returns CDR1 DFQATT and CDR2 SNEGSKA (reference sequence). CDR3 size: 16 residues. The CDR3 nucleotides read TGCAGTGCTAGAGATGATAGCGGACCTAGCACAGATACGCAGTATTTT. Its protein product is CSARDDSGPSTDTQYF.

This clonotype has ten or more counts. The V gene is TRBV5-6, the J gene TRBJ2-1; no definite D call. Germline V gives CDR1 SGHDT, CDR2 YYEEEE. Trimming removed 0 bases from V and 4 bases from J, with 5 bases in between. The CDR3 is 13 amino acids. CDR3 sequence: CASSLVQYNEQFF. The CDR3 coding sequence is TGTGCCAGCAGCTTGGTTCAGTACAATGAGCAGTTCTTC.

The chain employs TRBV20-1 and TRBJ2-7, with 7 bases lining up with TRBD1. The germline CDR1 and CDR2 sequences are DFQATT and SNEGSKA (reference sequence). The CDR3 runs 14 residues. J lost 3 bases, V lost 2 bases, and 7 bases had no gene match. CDR3 sequence reads: CSARKVGQDYEQYF. The CDR3 DNA sequence: TGCAGTGCTAGAAAAGTTGGACAGGACTACGAGCAGTACTTC.

This clonotype was seen many times. The V gene is TRBV4-1, the J gene TRBJ2-1; D ambiguous. The CDR3 length is 16 residues. Germline loops: CDR1 MGHRA, CDR2 YSYEKL. Deletions cut 1 base from V and 2 bases from J, with 12 bases between. For the CDR3, the DNA is TGCGCCAGCAGCCAAGTTAATCTCATAACCTACAATGAGCAGTTCTTC. Its protein product is CASSQVNLITYNEQFF.

The table lists this clonotype with many counts. The rearrangement links TRBV12-3 or TRBV12-4 to TRBJ2-7, with D maybe TRBD2 (5 bases). Between the trimmed V and J ends, which lost 4 bases and 1 base, there was a span of 14 bases. The CDR3 runs to 15 residues. The CDR3 region is CASSSFRRSSYEQYF. The DNA of the CDR3 is TGTGCCAGCAGTTCGTTTCGGAGGTCTTCCTACGAGCAGTACTTC.

This rearrangement joins TRBV7-2 to TRBJ2-2; D is ambiguous. Germline V lookup: CDR1 SGHTA, CDR2 FQGNSA. The CDR3 is 15 residues long. V lost 2 bases to trimming and J lost 1 base, with 8 bases between them. CDR3 protein: CASSLIEMNTGELFF. The CDR3 DNA reads as TGTGCCAGCAGCTTAATTGAGATGAACACCGGGGAGCTGTTTTTT.

This clonotype was detected only a few times. V gene TRBV28 combines with J gene TRBJ2-5; 11 nucleotides line up with TRBD2. The germline V gene has CDR1 MDHEN and CDR2 SYDVKM. CDR3 length: 12 residues. Unmatched junction bases numbered 2, after V lost 7 bases and J lost 7 bases. The CDR3 spells CASNTSGRTQYF. The CDR3 DNA reads TGTGCCAGCAATACTAGCGGGAGGACCCAGTACTTC.

This clonotype was detected many times. CDR3 nucleotide sequence: TGCGCCAGCAGCTTGGGCCCAGGGGCCTCGAACACTGAAGCTTTCTTT. It is translated as CASSLGPGASNTEAFF. The gene calls are TRBV5-1 and TRBJ1-1, with D perhaps TRBD1 (6 bases). Per germline, CDR1 SGHRS and CDR2 YFSETQ. This CDR3 comprises 16 residues. V gave up 0 bases and J gave up 1 base, with 13 bases separating them.

This clonotype appeared a few times. The rearrangement links TRBV25-1 to TRBJ2-2; D is ambiguous. Per the germline V gene, CDR1 is MGHDK and CDR2 is SYGVNS. Trimming took off 2 bases at V and 4 bases at J, with 8 bases between the two ends. CDR3 size: 14 residues. CDR3 bases: TGTGCCAGCAGTGAACTTCCCTCCACCGGGGAGCTGTTTTTT. Its protein product is CASSELPSTGELFF.